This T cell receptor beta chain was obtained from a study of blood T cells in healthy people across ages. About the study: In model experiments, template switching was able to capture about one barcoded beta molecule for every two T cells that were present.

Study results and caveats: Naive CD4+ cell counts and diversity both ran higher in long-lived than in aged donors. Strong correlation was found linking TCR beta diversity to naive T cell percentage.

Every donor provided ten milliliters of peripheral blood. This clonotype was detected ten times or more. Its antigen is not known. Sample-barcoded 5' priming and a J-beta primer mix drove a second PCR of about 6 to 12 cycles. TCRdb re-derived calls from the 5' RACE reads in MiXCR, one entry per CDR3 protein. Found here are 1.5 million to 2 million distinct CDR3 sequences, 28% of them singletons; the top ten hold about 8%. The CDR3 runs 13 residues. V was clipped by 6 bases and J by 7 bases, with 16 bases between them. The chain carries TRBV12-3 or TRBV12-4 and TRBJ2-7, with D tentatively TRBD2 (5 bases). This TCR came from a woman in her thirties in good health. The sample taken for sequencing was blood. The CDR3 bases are TGTGCCAGCAGCGGAGGCGGAAGTAAAGAGCAGTACTTC. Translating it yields CASSGGGSKEQYF.